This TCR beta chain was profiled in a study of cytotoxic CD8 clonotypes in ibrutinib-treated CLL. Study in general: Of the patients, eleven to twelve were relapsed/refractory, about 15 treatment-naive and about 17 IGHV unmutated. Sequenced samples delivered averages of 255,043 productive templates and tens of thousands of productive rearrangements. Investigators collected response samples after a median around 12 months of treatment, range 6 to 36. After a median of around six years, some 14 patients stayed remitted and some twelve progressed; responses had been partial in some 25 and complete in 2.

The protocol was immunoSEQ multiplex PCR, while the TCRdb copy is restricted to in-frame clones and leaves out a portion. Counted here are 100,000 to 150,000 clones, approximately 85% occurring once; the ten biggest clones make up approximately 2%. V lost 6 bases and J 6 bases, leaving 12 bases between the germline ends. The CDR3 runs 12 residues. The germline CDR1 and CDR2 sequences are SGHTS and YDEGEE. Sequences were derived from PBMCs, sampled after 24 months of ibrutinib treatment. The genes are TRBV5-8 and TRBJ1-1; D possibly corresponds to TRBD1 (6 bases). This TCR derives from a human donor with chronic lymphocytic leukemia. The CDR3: CASIRGGAEAFF. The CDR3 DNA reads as TGTGCCAGCATCCGAGGGGGAGCTGAAGCTTTCTTT.